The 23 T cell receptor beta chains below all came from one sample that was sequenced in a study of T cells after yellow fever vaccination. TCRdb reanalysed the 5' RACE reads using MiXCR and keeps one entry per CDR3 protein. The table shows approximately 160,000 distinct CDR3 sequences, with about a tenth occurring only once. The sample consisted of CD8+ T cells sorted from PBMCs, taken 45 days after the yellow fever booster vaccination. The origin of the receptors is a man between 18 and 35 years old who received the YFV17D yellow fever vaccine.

The CDR3 protein is CASSELRGLSTEAFF. The DNA for the CDR3 is TGTGCCAGCAGTGAACTCCGGGGGCTGAGTACTGAAGCTTTCTTT. V usage is TRBV25-1 and J usage is TRBJ1-1, with D perhaps TRBD1 (6 bases). Trimming shortened V by 2 bases and J by 5 bases, and 15 bases separated the two germline ends. Germline lookup yields CDR1 MGHDK and CDR2 SYGVNS. This CDR3 is 15 amino acids long.

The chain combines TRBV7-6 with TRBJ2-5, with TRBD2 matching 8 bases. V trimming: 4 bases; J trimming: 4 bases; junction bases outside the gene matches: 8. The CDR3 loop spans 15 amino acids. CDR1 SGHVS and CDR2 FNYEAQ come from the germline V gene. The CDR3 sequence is CASSSGLAFGETQYF. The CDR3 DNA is TGTGCCAGCAGCTCCGGACTAGCCTTCGGAGAGACCCAGTACTTC.

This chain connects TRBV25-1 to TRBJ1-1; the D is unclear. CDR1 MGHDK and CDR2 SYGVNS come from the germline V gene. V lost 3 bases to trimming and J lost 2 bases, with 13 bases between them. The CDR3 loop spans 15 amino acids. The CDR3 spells CASSEAPGANTEAFF. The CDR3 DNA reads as TGTGCCAGCAGTGAGGCTCCGGGAGCAAACACTGAAGCTTTCTTT.

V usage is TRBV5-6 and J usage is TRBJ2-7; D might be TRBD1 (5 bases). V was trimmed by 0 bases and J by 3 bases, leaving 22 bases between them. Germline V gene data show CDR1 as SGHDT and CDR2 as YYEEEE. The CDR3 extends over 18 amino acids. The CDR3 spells CASSLARSRRWGYYEQYF. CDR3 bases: TGTGCCAGCAGCTTGGCCAGGTCTAGAAGATGGGGCTACTACGAGCAGTACTTC.

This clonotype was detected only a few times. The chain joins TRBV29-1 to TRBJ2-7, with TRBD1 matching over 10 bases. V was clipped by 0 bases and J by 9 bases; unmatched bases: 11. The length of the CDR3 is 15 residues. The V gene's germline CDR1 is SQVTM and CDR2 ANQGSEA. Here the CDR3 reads CSVEDLATGGSTQYF. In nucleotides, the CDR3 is TGCAGCGTTGAAGATCTCGCGACAGGGGGCTCGACGCAGTACTTC.

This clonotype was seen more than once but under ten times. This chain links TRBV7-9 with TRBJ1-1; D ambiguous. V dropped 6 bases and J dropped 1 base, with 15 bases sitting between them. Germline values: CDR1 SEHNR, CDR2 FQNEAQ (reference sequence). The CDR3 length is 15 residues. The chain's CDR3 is CASSIRTRWNTEAFF. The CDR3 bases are TGTGCCAGCAGTATTAGAACTAGGTGGAACACTGAAGCTTTCTTT.

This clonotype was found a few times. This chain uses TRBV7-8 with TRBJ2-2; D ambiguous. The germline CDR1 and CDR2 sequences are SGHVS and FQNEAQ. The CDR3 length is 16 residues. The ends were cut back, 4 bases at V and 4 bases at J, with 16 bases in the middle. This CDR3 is CASSSTTKTFTGELFF. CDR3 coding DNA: TGTGCCAGCAGCTCTACAACCAAAACATTCACCGGGGAGCTGTTTTTT.

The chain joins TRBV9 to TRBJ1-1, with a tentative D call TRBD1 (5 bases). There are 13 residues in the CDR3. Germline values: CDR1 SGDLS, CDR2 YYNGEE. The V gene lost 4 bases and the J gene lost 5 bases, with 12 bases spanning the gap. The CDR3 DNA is TGTGCCAGCAGCCCAGGGTCGTCGACTGAAGCTTTCTTT. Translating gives CASSPGSSTEAFF.

The DNA for the CDR3 is TGCAGTGCTAGAGATCCCGGCAGGGGGTTTGAGCAGTACTTC. Its protein product is CSARDPGRGFEQYF. The rearrangement uses TRBV20-1 and TRBJ2-7, with 7 bases fitting TRBD1. V lost 0 bases to trimming and J lost 7 bases; unmatched junction nucleotides: 9. The germline gives CDR1 DFQATT, CDR2 SNEGSKA (reference sequence). This CDR3 is 14 amino acids long.

This CDR3 is CASSDSRSSGSSYEQYF. CDR3 nucleotide sequence: TGTGCCAGCAGTGATAGTCGTAGTAGCGGGAGCTCCTACGAGCAGTACTTC. The chain is built from TRBV2 and TRBJ2-7, with TRBD2 matching 9 bases. With V trimmed by 3 bases and J by 0 bases, 9 bases remained unmatched. CDR3 length: 17 residues. Per the germline V gene, CDR1 is SNHLY and CDR2 is FYNNEI.

This CDR3 reads CARTVPIGYTF. CDR3 bases: TGTGCCAGGACGGTGCCCATAGGCTACACCTTC. The rearrangement links TRBV6-2 or TRBV6-3 to TRBJ1-2; no reliable D call. V was trimmed by 9 bases and J by 8 bases, leaving 13 bases between them. The CDR3 is 11 amino acids. In germline, CDR1 is MNHEY, CDR2 SVGEGT.

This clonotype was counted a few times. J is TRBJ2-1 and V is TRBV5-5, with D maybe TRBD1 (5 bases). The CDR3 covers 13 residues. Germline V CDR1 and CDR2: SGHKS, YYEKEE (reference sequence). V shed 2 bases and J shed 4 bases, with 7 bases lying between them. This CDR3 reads CASSLQDYNEQFF. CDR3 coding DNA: TGTGCCAGCAGCTTACAGGATTACAATGAGCAGTTCTTC.

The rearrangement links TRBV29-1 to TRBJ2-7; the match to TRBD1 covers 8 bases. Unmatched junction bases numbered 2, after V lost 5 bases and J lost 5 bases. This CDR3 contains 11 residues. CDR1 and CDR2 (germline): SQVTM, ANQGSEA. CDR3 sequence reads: CSVTQGDEQYV. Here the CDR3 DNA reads TGCAGCGTTACACAGGGGGACGAGCAGTACGTC.

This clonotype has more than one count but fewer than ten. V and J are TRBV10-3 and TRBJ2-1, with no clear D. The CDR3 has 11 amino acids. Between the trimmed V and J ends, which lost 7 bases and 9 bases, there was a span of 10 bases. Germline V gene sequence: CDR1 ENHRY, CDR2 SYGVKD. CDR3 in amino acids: CAITEKGEQFF. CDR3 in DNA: TGTGCCATCACCGAAAAGGGTGAGCAGTTCTTC.

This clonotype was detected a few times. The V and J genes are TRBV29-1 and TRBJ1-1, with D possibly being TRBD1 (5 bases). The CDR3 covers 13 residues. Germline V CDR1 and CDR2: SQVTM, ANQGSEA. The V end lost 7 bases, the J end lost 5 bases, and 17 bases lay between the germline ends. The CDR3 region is CSAGRQGLTEAFF. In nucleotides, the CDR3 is TGCAGCGCCGGTCGTCAGGGTTTGACTGAAGCTTTCTTT. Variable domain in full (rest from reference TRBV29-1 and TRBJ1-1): SAVISQKPSRDICQRGTSLTIQCQVDSQVTMMFWYRQQPGQSLTLIATANQGSEATYESGFVIDKFPISRPNLTFSTLTVSNMSPEDSSIYLCSAGRQGLTEAFFGQGTRLTVV.

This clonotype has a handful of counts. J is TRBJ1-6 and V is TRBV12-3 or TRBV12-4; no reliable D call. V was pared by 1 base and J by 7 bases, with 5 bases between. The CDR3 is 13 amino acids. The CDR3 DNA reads TGTGCCAGCAGTTTAGAGGGCAATTCACCCCTCCACTTT. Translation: CASSLEGNSPLHF.

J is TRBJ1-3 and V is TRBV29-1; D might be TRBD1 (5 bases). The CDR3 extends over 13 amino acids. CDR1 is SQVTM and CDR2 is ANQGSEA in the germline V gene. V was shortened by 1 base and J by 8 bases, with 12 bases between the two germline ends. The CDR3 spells CSVEGREPDTIYF. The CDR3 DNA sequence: TGCAGCGTTGAAGGCAGGGAGCCGGACACCATATATTTT.

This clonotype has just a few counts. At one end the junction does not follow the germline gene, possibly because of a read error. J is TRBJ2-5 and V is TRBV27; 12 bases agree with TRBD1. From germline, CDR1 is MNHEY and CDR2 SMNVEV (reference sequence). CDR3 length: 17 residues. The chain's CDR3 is CASSSLGTGGFQGTQYF. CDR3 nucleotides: TGTGCCAGCAGTTCGCTTGGGACAGGGGGCTTTCAAGGGACCCAGTACTTC.

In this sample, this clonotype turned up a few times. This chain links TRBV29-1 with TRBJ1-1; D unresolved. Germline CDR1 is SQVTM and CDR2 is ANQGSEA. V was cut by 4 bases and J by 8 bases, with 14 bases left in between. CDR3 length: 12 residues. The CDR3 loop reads CSVVGVGWEAFF. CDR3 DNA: TGCAGCGTTGTCGGGGTCGGGTGGGAAGCTTTCTTT.

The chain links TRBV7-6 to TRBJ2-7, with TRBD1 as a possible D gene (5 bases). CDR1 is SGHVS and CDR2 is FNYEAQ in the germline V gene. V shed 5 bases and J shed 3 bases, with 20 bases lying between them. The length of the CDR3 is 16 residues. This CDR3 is CASSPLGPGPGYEQYF. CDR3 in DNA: TGTGCCAGCAGCCCCCTTGGCCCAGGGCCGGGCTACGAGCAGTACTTC.

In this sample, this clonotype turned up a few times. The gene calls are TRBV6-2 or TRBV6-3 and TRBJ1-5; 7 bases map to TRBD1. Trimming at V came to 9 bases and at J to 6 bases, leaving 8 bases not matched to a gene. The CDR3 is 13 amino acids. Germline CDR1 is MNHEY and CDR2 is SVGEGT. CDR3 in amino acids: CASAGGRSQPQHF. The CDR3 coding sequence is TGTGCCAGTGCAGGGGGTAGGAGTCAGCCCCAGCATTTT.

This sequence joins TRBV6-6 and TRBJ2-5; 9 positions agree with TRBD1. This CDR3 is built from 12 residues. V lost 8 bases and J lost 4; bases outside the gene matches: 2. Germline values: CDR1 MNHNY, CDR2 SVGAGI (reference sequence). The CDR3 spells CASLGQGETQYF. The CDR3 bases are TGTGCCAGCTTGGGACAGGGAGAGACCCAGTACTTC.

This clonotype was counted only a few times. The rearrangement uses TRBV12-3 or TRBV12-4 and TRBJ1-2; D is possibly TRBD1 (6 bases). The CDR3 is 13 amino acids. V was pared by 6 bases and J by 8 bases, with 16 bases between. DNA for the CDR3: TGTGCCAGCAGAACAGAACAGGGAGAGGGCTACACCTTC. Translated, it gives CASRTEQGEGYTF.